This T cell receptor beta chain was found in a study of T-cell reconstitution after alpha-beta-depleted transplantation in children. CDR3 length: 13 residues. Germline V gene sequence: CDR1 DFQATT, CDR2 SNEGSKA (reference sequence). Deletions cut 4 bases from V and 2 bases from J, with 11 bases between. TCRbeta library construction was performed incorporating unique molecular identifiers. From the PCR reads, TCRdb called clonotypes with MiXCR, one entry per CDR3 protein. The sample consists of 450,000 to 700,000 distinct CDR3 sequences, over 20% of them appearing once. General observations from the study: Several hundred graft clones that had expanded were reportedly the source of alpha-beta T cells about two months after transplant. At the one-year point after transplant, T-cell counts and TCRbeta diversity were found to come mostly from T cells that had been newly produced. At day 60, the high TCRbeta diversity found in some patients originated from recipient T cells and thymic progenitors that had survived.

On this clonotype: Its target is not known.

This specimen consisted of PBMCs, obtained before TCRalphabeta/CD19-depleted stem cell transplant. This TCR came from a boy under two years old with Wiskott-Aldrich syndrome, due to receive a stem cell transplant. V is TRBV20-1 and J is TRBJ2-5; D is unresolved. CDR3 nucleotides: TGCAGTGCTAACCGGGCAACACAAGAGACCCAGTACTTC. It translates to CSANRATQETQYF.